The 9 T cell receptor beta chains below all came from one sample that was sequenced in a study of T cells expressing NK-cell markers. Reprocessing the 5' RACE reads, TCRdb reports a single entry for every CDR3 protein and omits DNA. The repertoire table contains about 160,000 distinct CDR3 sequences. Specimen: blood T cells: a sorted CD56 or NKG2C T cell subset, CD4+ or CD8+ T cells, or bulk PBMC T cells (not recorded which). The receptors shown here come from a woman between 18 and 75 years old in good health.

The chain employs TRBV20-1 and TRBJ2-1; the TRBD2 assignment by TCRdb is unverifiable without DNA. Germline CDR1 and CDR2: DFQATT and SNEGSKA (reference sequence). The CDR3 covers 16 residues. The CDR3 sequence: CSARDLGSGSYNEQFF.

This sequence joins TRBV7-2 and TRBJ2-1; TCRdb's D call of TRBD1 is untestable without DNA. Germline V gives CDR1 SGHTA, CDR2 FQGNSA. This CDR3 is 17 amino acids long. CDR3 residues: CASSFLGITPGGNEQFF.

The rearrangement links TRBV20-1 to TRBJ2-2; TCRdb designates TRBD1, a call that cannot be tested without DNA. The germline gives CDR1 DFQATT, CDR2 SNEGSKA (reference sequence). This CDR3 has 16 amino acids. This chain's CDR3 is CSAPNRGNANTGELFF.

The J gene is TRBJ1-5, the V gene TRBV6-5. CDR1 is MNHEY, CDR2 SVGAGI, per germline. This CDR3 comprises 15 residues. The CDR3: CASSYWLRADQPQHF.

This chain links TRBV11-2 with TRBJ2-5. Germline V CDR1 and CDR2: SGHAT, FQNNGV. The CDR3 totals 15 residues. Here the CDR3 reads CASSLAPLGQETQYF. Full variable domain (outside the CDR3, taken from reference TRBV11-2 and TRBJ2-5): EAGVAQSPRYKIIEKRQSVAFWCNPISGHATLYWYQQILGQGPKLLIQFQNNGVVDDSQLPKDRFSAERLKGVDSTLKIQPAKLEDSAVYLCASSLAPLGQETQYFGPGTRLLVL.

The J gene is TRBJ2-3, the V gene TRBV7-3; TCRdb names TRBD1, which stays unverified in the absence of DNA. The CDR3 extends over 17 amino acids. Germline V CDR1 and CDR2: SGHTA, FQGTGA. The CDR3 is CASSLQPVTGFTDTQYF.

The chain has TRBV4-1 and TRBJ2-1; TCRdb's D call of TRBD2 is untestable without DNA. CDR1 and CDR2 from the germline V gene are MGHRA and YSYEKL. The CDR3 length is 17 residues. CDR3 region: CASSPGRSLSSYNEQFF.

This chain's CDR3 is CASSVGGATAYEQYF. V is TRBV9 and J is TRBJ2-7; TCRdb's D call, TRBD1, is unchecked because there is no DNA. In germline, CDR1 is SGDLS, CDR2 YYNGEE. CDR3 length: 15 amino acids.

The chain joins TRBV11-2 to TRBJ1-1. The CDR3 is 12 residues long. Per germline, CDR1 SGHAT and CDR2 FQNNGV. CDR3 sequence reads: CASTTVGTEAFF.